The rows below give T cell receptor beta chains drawn from one sample of a study of T-cell reconstitution after alpha-beta-depleted transplantation in children. TCRdb redid the calling of the PCR reads with MiXCR, one entry per CDR3 protein. The repertoire consists of roughly 4,600 distinct CDR3 sequences, with just under 7.5% occurring once and the leading ten covering roughly 2%. This sample comprised PBMCs, mostly from graft donor cells, obtained 60 days after TCRalphabeta/CD19-depleted stem cell transplant. The receptors here all came from a boy under two years old who had a stem cell transplant for SCID, so the T cells may come from the graft donor. CDR3s include the opening cysteine and the closing phenylalanine or tryptophan. D genes are given only for firm matches. Clone size is not always given. Where it is, it says once, few, many or a class for expanded clones.

19	TRBV3-1	medium-sized	TRBD2	TRBJ2-1	TGTGCCAGCAGCCAAGATTCCAGCGGGGGGCCGAAAACATACAATGAGCAGTTCTTC	CASSQDSSGGPKTYNEQFF
14	TRBV28	NA	NA	TRBJ2-2	TGTGCCATGGGCTTTCGGCTTCCCACCGGGGAGCTGTTTTTT	CAMGFRLPTGELFF
11	TRBV21-1	medium-sized	NA	TRBJ1-2	TGTGCCACCCCCGGGGCCCATGGCTACACCTTC	CATPGAHGYTF
12	TRBV7-6	medium-sized	NA	TRBJ2-7	TGTGCCAGCAGCTTACGTGGGTACGAGCAGTACTTC	CASSLRGYEQYF
15	TRBV6-5	medium-sized	NA	TRBJ1-2	TGTGCCAGCATTCGGGGCAGAGCATGGGGCTATGGCTACACCTTC	CASIRGRAWGYGYTF
15	TRBV9	medium-sized	NA	TRBJ2-5	TGTGCCAGCAGCCAATTCAGGGGTAACCAAGAGACCCAGTACTTC	CASSQFRGNQETQYF
16	TRBV20-1	medium-sized	TRBD1	TRBJ1-5	TGCAGTGCTAGGGGGACAGGGAGAGGCCTCAATCAGCCCCAGCATTTT	CSARGTGRGLNQPQHF
13	TRBV5-5	medium-sized	TRBD1	TRBJ2-3	TGTGCCAGCAGCCATTTAGACAGGGACACGCAGTATTTT	CASSHLDRDTQYF
17	TRBV3-1	NA	NA	TRBJ2-1	TGTGCCACCAGCCAGCAGGTCCAGCGGGCATCCTACAATGAGCAGTTCTTC	CATSQQVQRASYNEQFF
19	TRBV3-1	NA	NA	TRBJ2-5	TGTGCCTCCAGCAGGCAGGTTATAGGGACACAAACATTCATTAGGGCCCAGTACTTC	CASSRQVIGTQTFIRAQYF
15	TRBV5-1	medium-sized	NA	TRBJ2-7	TGCGCCAGCTGCTTATGGGGAGGGGGCTCCTACGAGCAGTACTTC	CASCLWGGGSYEQYF
12	TRBV10-3	medium-sized	NA	TRBJ1-1	TGTGCCATCAGTGACCTCCATACTGAAGCTTTCTTT	CAISDLHTEAFF
15	TRBV20-1	medium-sized	NA	TRBJ2-6	TGCAGTGCTAGAGTGGGTAGCTCTGGGGCCAACGTCCTGACTTTC	CSARVGSSGANVLTF
17	TRBV3-1	NA	NA	TRBJ2-1	TGTGCCAGCAGCCACGAGGTCCAGTGGAAATCCTACAATGAGCAGTTCTTC	CASSHEVQWKSYNEQFF
12	TRBV18	medium-sized	NA	TRBJ2-7	TGTGCCAGCTCACAAATCTCCTACGAGCAGTACTTC	CASSQISYEQYF
13	TRBV14	many	TRBD1	TRBJ1-2	TGTGCCAGCAGGGGGACAGGTAGCTATGGCTACACCTTC	CASRGTGSYGYTF
13	TRBV5-1	medium-sized	NA	TRBJ1-5	TGCGCCAGCAGCTTCAGGGCTGGCCAGCCCCAGCATTTT	CASSFRAGQPQHF
16	TRBV27	many	NA	TRBJ1-4	TGTGCCAGCACCCCACTAAGGGGACCTTTTAATGGAAAACTGTTTTTT	CASTPLRGPFNGKLFF
14	TRBV7-9	medium-sized	NA	TRBJ1-4	TGTGCCAGCAGTCCGGACGGTTTTAATGAAAAACTGTTTTTT	CASSPDGFNEKLFF
13	TRBV6-2/TRBV6-3	many	NA	TRBJ1-5	TGTGCCAGCAGGAGTCGTTTCAATCAGCCCCAGCATTTT	CASRSRFNQPQHF
14	TRBV3-1	medium-sized	TRBD2	TRBJ2-3	TGTGCCAGCAGCCCGCGGGGGGCCACAGATACGCAGTATTTT	CASSPRGATDTQYF
19	TRBV3-1	NA	NA	TRBJ2-5	TGTGCCACCACCAAGCGGGTTATAGCGACAGAAACATTCATTAGGGCCCAGTACTTC	CATTKRVIATETFIRAQYF
14	TRBV5-1	medium-sized	NA	TRBJ2-2	TGCGCCAGCAGCTTGGAAAAAGGGGCCGGGGAGCTGTTTTTT	CASSLEKGAGELFF
18	TRBV15	many	NA	TRBJ1-5	TGTGCCACCAGCAGAGAACGGGTTCCCCCCTATAGCAATCAGCCCCAGCATTTT	CATSRERVPPYSNQPQHF
13	TRBV5-5	medium-sized	NA	TRBJ2-1	TGTGCCAGCAGCTTGGCCCCGGGACCCAGCCAGTTCTTC	CASSLAPGPSQFF
13	TRBV12-3/TRBV12-4	large	TRBD1	TRBJ2-2	TGTGCCACCCGGACAGGCCACACCGGGGAGCTGTTTTTT	CATRTGHTGELFF
14	TRBV25-1	many	NA	TRBJ1-3	TGTGCCAGCAGTGAGAGGACGCCCGGAAACACCATATATTTT	CASSERTPGNTIYF
15	TRBV7-9	medium-sized	NA	TRBJ2-5	TGTGCCAGCAGCTTATCGCGGACCCGAGGAGAGACCCAGTACTTC	CASSLSRTRGETQYF
11	TRBV6-7	medium-sized	NA	TRBJ2-7	TGTGCCAGCAGAGCAACCGGTGAGCAGTACTTC	CASRATGEQYF
14	TRBV9	medium-sized	NA	TRBJ1-1	TGTGCCAGCAGCGTAGTAGCCCAGGCGACTGAAGCTTTCTTT	CASSVVAQATEAFF
16	TRBV7-9	medium-sized	NA	TRBJ1-4	TGTGCCAGCAGCGCGCGCTACAGGGCCGGGGGTGGAAAACTGTTTTTT	CASSARYRAGGGKLFF
14	TRBV3-1	many	NA	TRBJ1-6	TGTGCCAGCAGGTATGGGACACCGAATTCACCCCTCCACTTT	CASRYGTPNSPLHF
16	TRBV7-6	many	TRBD2	TRBJ2-7	TGTGCCAGCAGCTTAGAAGCGGGGGGCTGGGCGGACGAGCAGTACTTC	CASSLEAGGWADEQYF
14	TRBV5-5	NA	NA	TRBJ2-2	TGTGCCAGCAGCTTTCGGATTCCCACCTGGGAGCTGCTTTTT	CASSFRIPTWELLF
16	TRBV9	medium-sized	NA	TRBJ1-3	TGTGCCAGCAGCGCACGACCGAAAATGGACGGAAACACCATATATTTT	CASSARPKMDGNTIYF
13	TRBV7-6	many	NA	TRBJ1-2	TGTGCCAGCAGCTTAGGAGGGTTTAGGGGCTACACCTTC	CASSLGGFRGYTF
16	TRBV25-1	medium-sized	TRBD1	TRBJ1-5	TGTGCCAGCAGTGAATTGGGACAGGGGTTTAATCAGCCCCAGCATTTT	CASSELGQGFNQPQHF